This TCR beta chain was observed in a study of cytomegalovirus exposure and HLA in healthy donors (dated by TCRdb to about 2017). Study-wide context: In an earlier analysis of fewer than 750 of the donors, around 290 Gb of sequence data and 100 million or so unique TCR beta sequences from about 190 million T cells were reported. An early release covering 550 to 650 HLA-typed donors comprised 300 to 350 gigabases of sequencing data and 85 million or so unique TCR sequences. Of the 300 to 500 genotyped donors, less than 85% were placed in the genetic ancestry cluster associated with self-reported Caucasian donors. The study was designed to test whether signatures of past pathogen exposure could be identified by cataloging public T cell receptors. Using immunosequencing, the study profiled T cell repertoires from 640 or so subjects and related those repertoires to cytomegalovirus serostatus. In addition to the first cohort of hundreds of subjects, a separate validation cohort of about 120 different subjects was used. High-throughput TCR immunosequencing, statistical association of individual TCRs with disease status, and machine learning were combined to predict cytomegalovirus infection status. A later analysis re-examined previously published TCR beta repertoires from over 500 donors and added high-resolution HLA genotyping to investigate patterns of TCR occurrence. The later analysis used no new phenotypic data to find candidate immune exposures, relying instead on TCR beta sequences and their occurrence across donors. In an earlier analysis of 500 to 650 of the donors, high-throughput TCR beta sequencing was used to judge whether each TCR beta V gene segment behaved as functional or pseudogenic. Alongside the repertoire data, information on donor age, sex, ethnicity and CMV serostatus was compiled. In a later genetic analysis, genome-wide SNP genotypes for 398 of the 666 donors were used, and that subset was treated as a discovery cohort. All discovery cohort repertoires had been generated on a single sequencing platform. HLA typing included class I and class II loci at four-digit resolution. Typing coverage varied by locus: roughly 629-630 donors for A, B, C, DRB1 and DQB1; approximately 560 for DQA1; 600 to 610 for DPA1; more than 450 for DPB1. Roughly 5 DR-DQ haplotypes were handled as single units for association and clustering because linkage in the cohort was strong. Among 398 genotyped donors of the cohort, an average of roughly 230,000 unique TCR beta nucleotide sequences was sequenced per donor, of which roughly 17% were non-productive.

The cohort was made up of around 720 healthy bone marrow donors. Cohort members were all nominally healthy when sampled, although unrecorded immune exposures were likely present. CMV serostatus was recorded as positive for roughly 290 and negative for about 50% of the 666 cohort members, whereas no CMV serostatus was recorded for the donor in question. Each donor provided a peripheral blood sample, and peripheral blood mononuclear cells were used for TCR beta sequencing. The Qiagen DNeasy Blood Extraction Kit was used to extract genomic DNA from the blood cell samples. The CDR3 sequence holds 18 residues, the cysteine and phenylalanine included. Only the CDR3 part of the read is kept: 54 bases, read in frame from the first base. CDR1 and CDR2 are drawn from the germline V gene: MNHNS, SASEGT. Trimmed from V: 4 bases; trimmed from J: 2 bases; junction bases lacking a gene match: 11. Broader findings and caveats from the paper: The presence/absence analyses assumed that sequencing depth was roughly uniform across donors, and that assumption may not be true. Cytomegalovirus status was reported to be diagnosed by the classifier with high specificity and sensitivity in both the original and validation cohorts. A later analysis found that HLA-associated TCR beta chains were more clonally expanded and had lower generation probabilities than equally common non-associated chains. In a later analysis, the rate of TCR association differed among HLA loci, with DRB1 alleles having the most associated TCRs and HLA-C alleles having the fewest. V-gene and J-gene trimming of TCR beta chains was associated with a missense DCLRE1C variant in a later genetic analysis, and the association was replicated in an independent cohort. The authors suggested that the approach could potentially be extended to other disease states and immunological phenotypes. A later analysis associated about 17,000 TCR beta sequences with specific HLA alleles at a false discovery rate of 0.05. The only immune exposure information available for the cohort was CMV serostatus. Assigning TCR associations to individual alleles was difficult when HLA alleles, especially DR and DQ, strongly co-occurred. An earlier analysis of some 560 of the donors showed that most TCR beta V segments appeared in productive rearrangements either about 87% or about 30% of the time, which broadly matched IMGT annotations. Correlated functional status among segregating V segments might reflect linkage disequilibrium, but an unknown experimental factor could not be ruled out. Compared with the 666-donor mean, donors in an Asian-associated ancestry cluster had fewer N-insertions in productive TCRs, according to a later genetic analysis. A further reported finding was that TCR beta sequences accurately predicted the HLA-A and HLA-B alleles for most subjects in the first cohort. A group of highly shared sequence variants was considered likely to be a technical artifact of the sequencing pipeline. In this cohort, only TCR beta chains were sequenced, and detectable features were limited by the absence of alpha or paired-chain data. Some IMGT-functional V segments, including TRBV6-2 and TRBV6-3, could not be distinguished by the 87-base-pair reads and were therefore excluded. In a later analysis, most CMV-associated TCR beta chains were found to appear HLA-restricted, with HLA associations seemingly driven largely by CMV exposure. In a later analysis, several top co-occurrence clusters were reported to appear linked to parvovirus B19, influenza, CMV and Epstein-Barr virus. A total of fewer than 200 TCR beta chains were listed by the study as associated with cytomegalovirus. The earlier analysis of almost 600 of the donors excluded about 16 rarely observed V segments, including chromosome 9 orphons, because counts were too low. In vitro tests confirmed that a few of the cytomegalovirus-associated TCR beta chains recognize cytomegalovirus antigens. HLA typing was unavailable for some donors at each locus, so association tests used only the typed subset. While some public TCRs were present in many individuals, most TCR sequences turned up only very rarely across donors.

Preparation of the library involved the immunoSEQ multiplex PCR assay. The multiplex PCR relied on a mix of 60 forward primers for TCR Vbeta segments and 13 reverse primers for TCR Jbeta segments. Amplification of the CDR3 region of rearranged TCR beta genes was performed with a multiplex PCR assay on genomic DNA. Amplified TCR beta libraries were sequenced as 87-base-pair reads on the Illumina HiSeq System. The paper's data handling went like this. A later analysis tallied 75 million to 85 million unique TCR beta chains across the 600 to 700 repertoires, and around 10 million of those chains were shared by two or more donors. Raw reads were error-corrected and collapsed into unique sequences by a nearest-neighbor algorithm in which closely related sequences were merged to remove PCR and sequencing errors. CDR3 sequences were aligned to IMGT reference sequences to assign V, D and J gene segments. Each retained sequence needed at least a six-nucleotide match to both a V gene segment and a J gene segment. A rearrangement was called productive if the CDR3 had no stop codons and remained in frame with V and J, and every other rearrangement was called non-productive. Following IMGT convention, CDR3 was defined as the stretch from the second conserved V-encoded cysteine to the conserved J-encoded phenylalanine. Sequences without an unambiguous match to a single V gene segment were excluded from the earlier analysis of over 500 of the donors. In an earlier analysis of about 590 of the donors, a V segment was called functional when productive rearrangements were above 56.7%, and segregating when the standard deviation between donors exceeded 5%. A statistical classification framework was developed to diagnose cytomegalovirus status using the catalog of TCR beta chain sequences. In a later analysis, TCR nucleotide sequences were compared against IMGT/GENE-DB human TR gene sequences so that V and J genes could be assigned. The TCRdist pipeline was used in a later analysis to assign CDR3 sequences and most-parsimonious VDJ recombination scenarios. In a later analysis, each TCR beta chain was defined by its CDR3 amino acid sequence together with its V-gene family, and reads lacking a unique V-gene family were excluded. A later analysis removed 592 highly shared, low-generation-probability nucleotide sequences to deal with suspected cross-contamination and a sequencing artifact. For each public chain, a later analysis derived a clonal expansion index from normalized ranks of inferred template counts within each repertoire. In a later analysis, generation probabilities were computed using a VDJ recombination model fitted to out-of-frame rearrangements, and the results were checked against IGoR. Hypergeometric tests were used in a later analysis to score TCR-TCR, TCR-HLA and TCR-CMV co-occurrence, with a repertoire-size bias correction applied to the TCR pairs. A later analysis estimated false discovery rates by permuting HLA or CMV assignments 20 times. In a later analysis, co-occurring TCRs were grouped using DBSCAN, with TCRdist sequence similarity added in when clustering inside HLA-allele-positive subsets. Co-occurrence clustering excluded repertoires with fewer than 30,000 or more than 120,000 public chains, plus five with anomalous nucleotide sharing. Entries here come from immuneACCESS through TCRdb and include only in-frame sequences with V and J called. Some clones fail to appear in such tables; in the studies checked, an unresolved V gene covers under half of the shortfall, and the cause of the remainder is unknown. V, J and clone size derive from that table, while D and trimming were established from the DNA sequence. Within this sample are about 150,000 clones, with roughly 77% of them counted one time only. 3.5% of the sample goes to the ten largest clones.

As to this clone: Its antigen specificity is not known. No per-base quality is available; no much larger clone lies one base away.

This receptor was identified in a human donor in good health. The sequenced sample consisted of PBMCs. The chain is made from TRBV6-1 and TRBJ2-6, with 7 bases matching TRBD1. The CDR3 sequence is CASSAWTGILAGANVLTF. The DNA reads as follows: TGTGCCAGCAGTGCCTGGACAGGAATTCTTGCTGGGGCCAACGTCCTGACTTTC.